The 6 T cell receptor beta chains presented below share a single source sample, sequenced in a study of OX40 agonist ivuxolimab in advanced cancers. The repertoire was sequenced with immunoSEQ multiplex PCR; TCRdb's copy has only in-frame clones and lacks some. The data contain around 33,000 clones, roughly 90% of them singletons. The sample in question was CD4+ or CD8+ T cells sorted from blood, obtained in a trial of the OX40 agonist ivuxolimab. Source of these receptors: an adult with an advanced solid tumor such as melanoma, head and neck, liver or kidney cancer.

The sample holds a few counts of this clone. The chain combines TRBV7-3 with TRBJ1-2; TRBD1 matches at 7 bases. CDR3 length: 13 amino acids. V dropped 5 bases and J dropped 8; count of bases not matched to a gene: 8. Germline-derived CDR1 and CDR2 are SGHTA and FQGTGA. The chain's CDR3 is CASSGAQGNGYTF. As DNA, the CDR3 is TGTGCCAGCAGCGGAGCACAGGGGAACGGCTACACCTTC.

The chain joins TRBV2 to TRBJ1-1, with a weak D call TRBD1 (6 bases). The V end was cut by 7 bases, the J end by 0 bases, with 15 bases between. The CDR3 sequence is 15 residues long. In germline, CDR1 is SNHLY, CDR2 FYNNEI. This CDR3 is CASTRGGALNTEAFF. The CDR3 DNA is TGTGCCAGCACGAGGGGGGGGGCCCTGAACACTGAAGCTTTCTTT.

As DNA, the CDR3 is TGTGCCAGCAGCCAGGGACACGGATCGGGCAATGAGCAGTTCTTC. Its translation is CASSQGHGSGNEQFF. The chain couples TRBV7-9 to TRBJ2-1; possibly TRBD1 for D (6 bases). The CDR3 contains 15 residues. Germline values: CDR1 SEHNR, CDR2 FQNEAQ (reference sequence). V lost 5 bases and J 6 bases, leaving 17 bases between the germline ends.

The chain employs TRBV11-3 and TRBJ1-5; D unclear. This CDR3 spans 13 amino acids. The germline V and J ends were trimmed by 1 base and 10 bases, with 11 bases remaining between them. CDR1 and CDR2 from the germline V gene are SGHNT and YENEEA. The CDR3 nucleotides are TGTGCCAGCAGCTTAGGGGCCGAGACACCCCAGCATTTT. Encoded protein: CASSLGAETPQHF.

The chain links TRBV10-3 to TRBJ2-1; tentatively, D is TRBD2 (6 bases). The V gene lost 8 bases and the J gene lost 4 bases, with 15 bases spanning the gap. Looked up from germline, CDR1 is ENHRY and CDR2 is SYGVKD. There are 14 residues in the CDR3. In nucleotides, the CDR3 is TGTGCCATCTCCGGGACTGACTCGTACAATGAGCAGTTCTTC. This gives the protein CAISGTDSYNEQFF.

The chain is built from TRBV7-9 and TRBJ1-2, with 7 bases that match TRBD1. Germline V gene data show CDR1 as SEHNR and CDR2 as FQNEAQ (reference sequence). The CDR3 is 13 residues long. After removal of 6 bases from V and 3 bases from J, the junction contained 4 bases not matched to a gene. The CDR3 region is CASRRTGDYGYTF. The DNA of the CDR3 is TGTGCCAGCAGACGAACAGGGGACTATGGCTACACCTTC.